The subject of this entry is one TCR beta chain. Its specificity is not known. From germline, CDR1 is MDHEN and CDR2 SYDVKM. The CDR3 is 16 amino acids. Trimming cost V 6 bases and J 0 bases, with 17 bases left between them. The data were taken from a study of T cell clones after liver transplantation. Study-level information: Post-transplant blood was tracked for graft-donor-reactive T cell clones identified in a pre-transplant mixed lymphocyte reaction. Draws occurred before transplant, before withdrawal, and after complete or failed withdrawal. Third-party-reactive TCRbeta sequences from pre-transplant mixed lymphocyte reactions served as antigen-independent comparators.

General study points: The donor-reactive repertoire was only partly measurable in a couple of subjects, lacking donor cells.

Method: immunoSEQ multiplex PCR; TCRdb's copy keeps in-frame clones and lacks some. The table shows about 75,000 clones, with 90% occurring only once. The chain couples TRBV28 to TRBJ2-5; possible D gene TRBD1, 6 bases. This receptor was obtained from a human donor who received a liver transplant. Sequenced here: CD4+ T cells from blood, sampled before liver transplant. CDR3 sequence reads: CASSSALGAHQETQYF. Here the CDR3 DNA reads TGTGCCAGCAGCTCCGCGCTGGGGGCTCACCAAGAGACCCAGTACTTC. Full variable domain (outside the CDR3, taken from reference TRBV28 and TRBJ2-5): DVKVTQSSRYLVKRTGEKVFLECVQDMDHENMFWYRQDPGLGLRLIYFSYDVKMKEKGDIPEGYSVSREKKERFSLILESASTNQTSMYLCASSSALGAHQETQYFGPGTRLLVL.